This TCR beta chain was retrieved from a study of beta chain features in type 1 diabetes. Study information: The number of sorted cells examined across all samples was approximately 110,000,000. Overall study results and limits: For Type 1 diabetes patients, all four CD4+ subsets carried TCRB CDR3s that were moderately but significantly shorter. Lower insertion and higher deletion counts appeared at VDJ junctions in type 1 diabetes patients. In the patient group, naive, central memory and Treg TCRB repertoires seemed more alike than in the healthy donor group.

Averaging roughly 110 mL, one heparinised blood draw was given by each donor. This clone was seen more than once but under ten times. Its cognate antigen is unknown. Since all of the isolated RNA was reverse transcribed, expressed TCRB transcripts were what got sequenced. The data were produced by immunoSEQ multiplex PCR, yet TCRdb's version contains in-frame clones alone and is incomplete. The sample records around 180,000 clones, approximately 8.1% being singletons. Germline CDR1 and CDR2: KGHSH and LQKENI. The V and J ends lost 4 bases and 1 base respectively, with 7 bases between them. The CDR3 length is 13 residues.

This sequence was found in a woman aged 40 to 55 with type 1 diabetes. Material: central memory CD4+ T cells from blood. V and J are TRBV18 and TRBJ2-5; maybe TRBD1 (5 bases). CDR3 sequence (DNA): TGTGCCAGCTCACGGGGCATCCAAGAGACCCAGTACTTC. The encoded protein is CASSRGIQETQYF.